The rows below give T cell receptor beta chains drawn from one sample of a study of molecular identifiers for immune sequencing clone quantification. TCRdb itself ran the PCR reads through MiXCR, one entry per CDR3 protein. The table lists 40,000 to 45,000 distinct CDR3 sequences, over 15% of them singletons. Sequencing was carried out using naive CD8+ T cells from blood, with Jurkat cell RNA spiked in. Receptors were obtained from a human donor in good health. Some libraries in this study had Jurkat cell RNA spiked in. Each CDR3 is given with its conserved first and last residue. A D gene is named only where the DNA matches it firmly. Some rows have no size entry. The others give once, few or many, or a class for an expanded clone.

d_call	clone_size	j_call	v_call	cdr3_nt	cdr3_aa
.	many	TRBJ2-1	TRBV6-2/TRBV6-3	TGTGCCAGCACTTGGGGGTACAATGAGCAGTTCTTC	CASTWGYNEQFF
.	many	TRBJ1-4	TRBV7-9	TGTGCCAGCAGCCTAGGGACCGCCCATGTCAATGAAAAACTGTTTTTT	CASSLGTAHVNEKLFF
TRBD1	many	TRBJ1-1	TRBV19	TGTGCCAGTAGTAGGACCCCAGGGGGCACTGAAGCTTTCTTT	CASSRTPGGTEAFF
.	many	TRBJ1-2	TRBV30	TGTGCCTGGAGCCCCCCCGGATATGGCTACACCTTC	CAWSPPGYGYTF
.	many	TRBJ1-5	TRBV7-2	TGTGCCAGCAGCTTGGGTGTAACAGGGTTTCAGCCCCAGCATTTT	CASSLGVTGFQPQHF
TRBD2	medium-sized	TRBJ2-3	TRBV29-1	TGCAGCGTTCCCTTAGCGGGAGGACGCACAGATACGCAGTATTTT	CSVPLAGGRTDTQYF
.	many	TRBJ1-3	TRBV4-3	TGCGCCAGCAGCCAATCCGACAATCCCGTCTCTGGAAACACCATATATTTT	CASSQSDNPVSGNTIYF
TRBD1	many	TRBJ2-7	TRBV28	TGTGCCAGCAGTTTATACAGGGGGCAATACGAGCAGTACTTC	CASSLYRGQYEQYF
.	many	TRBJ2-2	TRBV14	TGTGCCAGCAGCCAAGTAGTCGGTGCGAACACCGGGGAGCTGTTTTTT	CASSQVVGANTGELFF
.	many	TRBJ2-7	TRBV5-8	TGTGCCAGCAGCCCGGAAGGGACCCCGACCTACGAGCAGTACTTC	CASSPEGTPTYEQYF
.	many	TRBJ1-4	TRBV2	TGTGCCAGCAGTGAATTGGAAAATGCAACTAATGAAAAACTGTTTTTT	CASSELENATNEKLFF
TRBD2	many	TRBJ2-7	TRBV27	TGTGCCAGCAGTTTATCCGGGGACTACTACGAGCAGTACTTC	CASSLSGDYYEQYF
.	many	TRBJ1-5	TRBV4-1	TGCGCCAGCAGCCAAGATCCAGGGACAACCCAGCCCCAGCATTTT	CASSQDPGTTQPQHF
TRBD2	.	TRBJ2-3	TRBV28	TGTGCCAGCAGTTGGACTAGCGCCAGCACAGATACGCAGTATTTT	CASSWTSASTDTQYF
.	many	TRBJ2-7	TRBV10-3	TGTGCCATCAGTGAGTCTTTCGTTGGGGATGGAGCCTACGAGCAGTACTTC	CAISESFVGDGAYEQYF
TRBD2	many	TRBJ2-7	TRBV28	TGTGCCAGCAGCACTGTTCTAGCGGGAGAAGTCATGTACGAGCAGTACTTC	CASSTVLAGEVMYEQYF
TRBD2	many	TRBJ2-3	TRBV19	TGTGCCAGTAGTATCAGTCACGGACTAGCCGCAATCGCCACAGATACGCAGTATTTT	CASSISHGLAAIATDTQYF
.	many	TRBJ2-1	TRBV7-3	TGTGCCAGCAGCTCTTCGACCTACAATGAGCAGTTCTTC	CASSSSTYNEQFF
.	.	TRBJ2-2	TRBV5-4	TGTGCCGGCAGCTTGGCCGAAAGGTCCGGGAAGCTGTTTTTT	CAGSLAERSGKLFF
.	many	TRBJ2-7	TRBV28	TGTGCCAGCAGTAACTACGAGCAGTACTTC	CASSNYEQYF
TRBD2	many	TRBJ2-7	TRBV4-3	TGCGCCAGCAGCCAAGGACTAGCTTCATCTTACGAGCAGTACTTC	CASSQGLASSYEQYF
TRBD1	many	TRBJ1-1	TRBV4-1	TGCGCCAGCAGCGTCGGACAGGGGGTCCCCTCGGGGACTGAAGCTTTCTTT	CASSVGQGVPSGTEAFF
.	many	TRBJ2-3	TRBV12-3/TRBV12-4	TGTGCCAGCAGTGTGTTTGGGGGGAGAGCAGATACGCAGTATTTT	CASSVFGGRADTQYF
TRBD1	.	TRBJ2-7	TRBV13	TGTGCCAGCAGCGAAATACAGGGGTACGAGCAGTACTTC	CASSEIQGYEQYF
.	many	TRBJ1-2	TRBV4-1	TGCGCCAGCAGCCAAGCCACTAACTATGGCTACACCTTC	CASSQATNYGYTF
.	many	TRBJ2-2	TRBV11-2	TGTGCCAGCAGCTTATTTGGTTCGTTTAACACCGGGGAGCTGTTTTTT	CASSLFGSFNTGELFF
.	.	TRBJ2-7	TRBV28	TGTGCCAGCAGTTCCACCTCTCCCTACGAGCAGTACTTC	CASSSTSPYEQYF
.	many	TRBJ2-5	TRBV25-1	TGTGCCAGCAGTGTCTGGGGGCCACAAGAGACCCAGTACTTC	CASSVWGPQETQYF
.	many	TRBJ2-7	TRBV7-2	TGTGCCAGCAGCTTAGATGTCATGAACTCCTACGAGCAGTACTTC	CASSLDVMNSYEQYF
.	many	TRBJ2-7	TRBV20-1	TGCAGTGCTAGAGATAGGGACGAGAGCTCCTACGAGCAGTACTTC	CSARDRDESSYEQYF
.	many	TRBJ2-7	TRBV5-4	TGTGCCAGCAGCGTGTCCCCATGGTCCTACGAGCAGTACTTC	CASSVSPWSYEQYF
TRBD1	.	TRBJ2-7	TRBV28	TGTGCCAGCAGTTTCTTCAGGGGGCGAACAGACGAGCAGTACTTC	CASSFFRGRTDEQYF
TRBD2	many	TRBJ2-5	TRBV2	TGTGCCAGCAGTGAAGGTGGAGCGGGAGAAGAGACCCAGTACTTC	CASSEGGAGEETQYF
TRBD1	many	TRBJ1-1	TRBV14	TGTGCCAGCAGCCAAGGAGGAGGTGGGGACAGCCGGATCACTGAAGCTTTCTTT	CASSQGGGGDSRITEAFF
.	.	TRBJ2-3	TRBV25-1	TGTGCCAGCAGTGAATGGGACACCACAGATACGCAGTATTTT	CASSEWDTTDTQYF
.	.	TRBJ2-1	TRBV7-2	TGTGCCAGCAGCTTAGATAGATTCCCAGGTTACAATGAGCAGTTCTTC	CASSLDRFPGYNEQFF
TRBD2	many	TRBJ2-1	TRBV7-8	TGTGCCAGCAGCTTAGGAGCGGGATACTACAATGAGCAGTTCTTC	CASSLGAGYYNEQFF
.	many	TRBJ2-3	TRBV7-9	TGTGCCAGCAGCTCCGGCCGAGTAGGATCGTCGGTTGGTGATACGCAGTATTTT	CASSSGRVGSSVGDTQYF
TRBD1	many	TRBJ1-5	TRBV4-1	TGCGCCAACTCGATGGGACAGGATAGCAATCAGCCCCAGCATTTT	CANSMGQDSNQPQHF
TRBD1	.	TRBJ2-5	TRBV10-3	TGTGCCATCAGCTCCCCGGACACAGGGGTTCCCCAGTACTTC	CAISSPDTGVPQYF
.	many	TRBJ2-7	TRBV19	TGTGCCAGTAGTACCGCGGGCAACTCCTACGAGCAGTACTTC	CASSTAGNSYEQYF
TRBD1	many	TRBJ2-4	TRBV12-3/TRBV12-4	TGTGCCAGCAGGACAGGGGGCCGCCGGAAAAACATTCAGTACTTC	CASRTGGRRKNIQYF
TRBD1	many	TRBJ1-1	TRBV19	TGTGCCAGTAGTATTTCCCTCGACAGGGGGGGTATGAACACTGAAGCTTTCTTT	CASSISLDRGGMNTEAFF
TRBD1	.	TRBJ1-2	TRBV29-1	TGCAGCGTTGCGGGGACAGAGAACCATGGCTACGCCTTC	CSVAGTENHGYAF
.	many	TRBJ2-2	TRBV9	TGTGCCAGCAGCGTAGGACAGAGACCCCTTGCCAACACCGGGGAGCTGTTTTTT	CASSVGQRPLANTGELFF
.	many	TRBJ2-7	TRBV12-3/TRBV12-4	TGTGCCAGCAGTTTGGTCGGGGATCCCTCCTACGAGCAGTACTTC	CASSLVGDPSYEQYF
TRBD2	.	TRBJ2-7	TRBV19	TGTGCCAGTAGTATAGGACTAGCGGGAGATGAGCAGTACTTC	CASSIGLAGDEQYF
.	many	TRBJ2-3	TRBV5-4	TGTGCCAGCAGGTGGGGCTACCCAGATACGCAGTATTTT	CASRWGYPDTQYF
.	many	TRBJ2-5	TRBV12-3/TRBV12-4	TGTGCCAGCAGTTTCTTGCTCCAAGAGACCCAGTACTTC	CASSFLLQETQYF
TRBD1	many	TRBJ2-7	TRBV4-3	TGCGCCAGCAGCCAAGTTTTCCTAACAGGGGGCTACGAGCAGTACTTC	CASSQVFLTGGYEQYF
.	many	TRBJ2-7	TRBV7-2	TGTGCCAGCAGCTTAGGGCCCGCTGTCCAGATTTACGAGCAGTACTTC	CASSLGPAVQIYEQYF
TRBD1	many	TRBJ1-1	TRBV20-1	TGCAGTGCTAGAGATTACCAGGGGGCGGGCACTGAAGCTTTCTTT	CSARDYQGAGTEAFF
TRBD1	many	TRBJ1-5	TRBV6-1	TGTGCCAGGAACCGGGACAGGGTTATTTGCAATCAGCCCCAGCATTTT	CARNRDRVICNQPQHF
TRBD1	many	TRBJ2-7	TRBV20-1	TGCAGTGCTAGGGGGACAGGGGTGGGCGAGCAGTACTTC	CSARGTGVGEQYF